This T cell receptor (beta chain) was identified during a study of T cell responses to AZD1222 COVID-19 vaccine. Study conclusions and caveats: CD4 TCRs covered the whole spike, strongest at regions 160-218 and 743-854. Of spike-specific TCRs, nearly half reportedly target regions left unmutated in variants.

Between the trimmed V and J ends, which lost 3 bases and 0 bases, there was a span of 3 bases. CDR3 length: 14 residues. Germline V gene lookup returns CDR1 KGHSH and CDR2 LQKENI. Libraries were prepared by immunoSEQ multiplex PCR; TCRdb keeps only in-frame clonotypes and omits some of them. The table lists 98,000 or so clones, over 85% of them singletons, with less than 6.5% in the top ten. Comments on this clone: The antigen remains undetermined.

Sequencing was performed on peripheral blood, taken on day 0 of AZD1222 vaccination. The TCR comes from an adult in good health. The chain has TRBV18 and TRBJ2-6, with D unclear. CDR3 bases: TGTGCCAGCTCACCTGACTCTGGGGCCAACGTCCTGACTTTC. Residues: CASSPDSGANVLTF.